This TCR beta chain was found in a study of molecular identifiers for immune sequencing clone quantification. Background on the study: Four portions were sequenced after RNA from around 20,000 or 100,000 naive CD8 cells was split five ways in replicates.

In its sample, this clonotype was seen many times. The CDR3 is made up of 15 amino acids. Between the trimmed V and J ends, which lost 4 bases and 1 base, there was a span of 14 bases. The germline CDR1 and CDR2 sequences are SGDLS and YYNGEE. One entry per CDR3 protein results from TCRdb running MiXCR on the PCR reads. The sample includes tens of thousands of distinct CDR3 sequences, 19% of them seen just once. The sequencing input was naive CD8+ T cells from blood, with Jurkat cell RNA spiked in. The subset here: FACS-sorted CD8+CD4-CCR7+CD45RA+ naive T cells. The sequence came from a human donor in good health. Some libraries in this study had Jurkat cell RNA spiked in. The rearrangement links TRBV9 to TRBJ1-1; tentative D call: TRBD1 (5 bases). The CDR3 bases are TGTGCCAGCAGCCCATCCGGGACGGGGAACACTGAAGCTTTCTTT. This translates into CASSPSGTGNTEAFF.